This is a list of T cell receptor beta chains from one sample in a study of T cell changes during pregnancy in multiple sclerosis. Only in-frame clones appear in the TCRdb table, and some are missing; sequencing was by immunoSEQ multiplex PCR. The sample carries roughly 80,000 clones, roughly 93% recorded once. The sequencing used peripheral blood, collected in the second trimester of pregnancy. These receptors originate from a female donor with multiple sclerosis, enrolled in a pregnancy study. Both conserved end residues are part of each CDR3. D genes are given only for firm matches. Clone size is not always given. Where it is, it says once, few, many or a class for expanded clones.

v_call	clone_size	d_call	j_call	cdr3_nt	cdr3_aa
TRBV18	-	-	TRBJ2-7	TGTGCCAGCTCCCCTTACGGTTTGGACGAGCAGTACTTC	CASSPYGLDEQYF
TRBV2	-	TRBD1	TRBJ1-2	TGTGCCAGCAGTGAACGGTGGGGACAGGGGCATGGCTACACCTTC	CASSERWGQGHGYTF
TRBV7-9	-	-	TRBJ2-1	TGTGCCAGCAGCCCTCTAGCGACGCAGAACAATGAGCAGTTCTTC	CASSPLATQNNEQFF
TRBV14	-	TRBD1	TRBJ1-6	TGTGCCAGCAGCCTAAGGACAGGGGCTGGTTCACCCCTCCACTTT	CASSLRTGAGSPLHF
TRBV2	-	TRBD2	TRBJ2-2	TGTGCCAACCTGATAACTACTAGCGGGGGACCTAACACCGGGGAGCTGTTTTTT	CANLITTSGGPNTGELFF
TRBV5-6	-	TRBD1	TRBJ2-7	TGTGCCAGCAGCTCGCAAAGAAGACAGGGGCGCTCCTACGAGCAGTACTTC	CASSSQRRQGRSYEQYF
TRBV7-3	-	-	TRBJ2-5	TGTGCCAGCAGCTTTGGCAGGGAAGAGACCCAGTACTTC	CASSFGREETQYF
TRBV5-8	-	TRBD2	TRBJ2-1	TGTGCCAGCAGCGGCCCGGGGGGGCTCTACAATGAGCAGTTCTTC	CASSGPGGLYNEQFF
TRBV4-1	-	-	TRBJ1-5	TGCGCCAGCAGTCTCCGGGACAACGACAATCAGCCCCAGCATTTT	CASSLRDNDNQPQHF
TRBV6-6	once	-	TRBJ1-1	TGTGCCAGCAGGATGAGGGAGAGCGCTGAAGCTTTCTTT	CASRMRESAEAFF
TRBV5-5	-	-	TRBJ2-7	TGTGCCAGCAGCCCCGGGACATATTACGAGCAGTACTTC	CASSPGTYYEQYF
TRBV30	-	-	TRBJ1-1	TGTGCCTGGAGTGTACCACCTTATGGTGGGAGTAACCCTGAAGCTTTCTTT	CAWSVPPYGGSNPEAFF
TRBV5-4	once	-	TRBJ2-7	TGTGCCAGCAGCTCGGTCAAGCAGGCCTCCTACGAGCAGTACTTC	CASSSVKQASYEQYF
TRBV6-6	-	-	TRBJ2-1	TGTGCCAGCCATGGGCTCCGCGCCAATGAGCAGTTCTTC	CASHGLRANEQFF
TRBV5-1	-	-	TRBJ1-1	TGCGCCAGCAGCTTCCTGGGGGGGAGGGGGACTGAAGCTTTCTTT	CASSFLGGRGTEAFF
TRBV7-2	-	-	TRBJ1-1	TGTGCCAGCAGCTCGCCGACACCCCTGAGAACTGAAGCTTTCTTT	CASSSPTPLRTEAFF
TRBV2	-	-	TRBJ2-3	TGTGCCAGCGACAGCCATCTTACAACAGATACGCAGTATTTT	CASDSHLTTDTQYF
TRBV5-1	-	-	TRBJ2-2	TGCGCCAGCAGGGGGGCAGGGAACACCGGGGAGCTGTTTTTT	CASRGAGNTGELFF
TRBV25-1	-	-	TRBJ2-2	TGTGCCAGCAGCCCCCGGGGGAGGAACACCGGGGAGCTGTTTTTT	CASSPRGRNTGELFF
TRBV28	-	-	TRBJ1-1	TGTGCCAGCAGCCCGGGGGGGATGAACACTGAAGCTTTCTTT	CASSPGGMNTEAFF
TRBV6-1	-	TRBD1	TRBJ2-1	TGTGCCAGCAGTGGACAGGGAAGCGCCTACAATGAGCAGTTCTTC	CASSGQGSAYNEQFF
TRBV4-1	-	-	TRBJ2-4	TGCGCCAGCAGCCAACCATGGGACTGGCCCAAAAACATTCAGTACTTC	CASSQPWDWPKNIQYF
TRBV25-1	-	-	TRBJ1-4	TGTGCCAGCACCGATTGGGGGGCAACTAATGAAAAACTGTTTTTT	CASTDWGATNEKLFF
TRBV6-5	-	TRBD1	TRBJ2-7	TGTGCCAGCAGTTACGCTGGACAGGGTGTCGAAGAGCAGTACTTC	CASSYAGQGVEEQYF
TRBV4-2	-	-	TRBJ1-5	TGTGCCAGCAGCCAAGTTGAGGCAGGGGCTCAGCCCCAGCATTTT	CASSQVEAGAQPQHF
TRBV2	-	-	TRBJ2-4	TGTGCCAGCAGTGAAGGACTAGCCAAAAACATTCAGTACTTC	CASSEGLAKNIQYF
TRBV5-1	-	TRBD1	TRBJ2-1	TGCGCCAGCGAGACCGGGACAGTCTACAATGAGCAGTTCTTC	CASETGTVYNEQFF
TRBV29-1	-	-	TRBJ1-5	TGCAGCGTCCTGGGGCCGGGGGATGTGCAGCCCCAGCATTTT	CSVLGPGDVQPQHF
TRBV30	few	-	TRBJ1-5	TGTGCCTGGAACCAGGAAAATCAGCCCCAGCATTTT	CAWNQENQPQHF
TRBV6-5	-	-	TRBJ1-6	TGTGCCAGCAGTTTCGGAGTCGGGATTTCACCCCTCCACTTT	CASSFGVGISPLHF
TRBV14	-	-	TRBJ1-2	TGTGCCAGCAGCCAGGTTCAGGTCGGTGGCTATGGCTACACCTTC	CASSQVQVGGYGYTF
TRBV28	-	TRBD1	TRBJ1-1	TGTGCCAGCAAATCAGGGACAGTCGTAAACACTGAAGCTTTCTTT	CASKSGTVVNTEAFF
TRBV25-1	-	-	TRBJ2-5	TGTGCCAGCAGTGAATCGGTCAAAGAGACCCAGTACTTC	CASSESVKETQYF
TRBV27	-	-	TRBJ1-3	TGTGCCAGCAGGGCCACCGGGGACTCTGGAAACACCATATATTTT	CASRATGDSGNTIYF
TRBV6-1	-	TRBD2	TRBJ2-5	TGTGCCAGCAGTGCTCTAGCGGTAGAGACCCAGTACTTC	CASSALAVETQYF
TRBV19	-	-	TRBJ1-5	TGTGCCAGTAATGTCAGGGGCAATCAGCCCCAGCATTTT	CASNVRGNQPQHF
TRBV5-1	-	TRBD1	TRBJ1-2	TGCGCCAGCAGCACTGGACAGGGAGCTAACTATGGCTACACCTTC	CASSTGQGANYGYTF
TRBV29-1	-	-	TRBJ1-5	TGCAGCGTTGTGGGTTTTGCGGTAAACAATCAGCCCCAGCATTTT	CSVVGFAVNNQPQHF
TRBV2	-	-	TRBJ2-7	TGTGCCAGCAGCGAAAGCTGGACATACGAGCAGTACTTC	CASSESWTYEQYF
TRBV2	-	-	TRBJ2-2	TGTGCCAGCAGTGACGGGTCGTCCGGGGAGCTGTTTTTT	CASSDGSSGELFF
TRBV6-1	-	TRBD1	TRBJ2-5	TGTGCCAGCGGCCCGACAGGGTCCCTAGAGACCCAGTACTTC	CASGPTGSLETQYF
TRBV11-2	-	-	TRBJ2-2	TGTGCCAGCAGCTTCGTCGGGTCCGGGGAGCTGTTTTTT	CASSFVGSGELFF
TRBV11-2	-	-	TRBJ1-1	TGTGCCAGCAGTGTCATGAGGGGGTCGGGGACTGAAGCTTTCTTT	CASSVMRGSGTEAFF
TRBV27	-	-	TRBJ1-5	TGTGCCAGCAGTCCCCTTCCTGGGTTAGGGGCAGGCAATCAGCCCCAGCATTTT	CASSPLPGLGAGNQPQHF